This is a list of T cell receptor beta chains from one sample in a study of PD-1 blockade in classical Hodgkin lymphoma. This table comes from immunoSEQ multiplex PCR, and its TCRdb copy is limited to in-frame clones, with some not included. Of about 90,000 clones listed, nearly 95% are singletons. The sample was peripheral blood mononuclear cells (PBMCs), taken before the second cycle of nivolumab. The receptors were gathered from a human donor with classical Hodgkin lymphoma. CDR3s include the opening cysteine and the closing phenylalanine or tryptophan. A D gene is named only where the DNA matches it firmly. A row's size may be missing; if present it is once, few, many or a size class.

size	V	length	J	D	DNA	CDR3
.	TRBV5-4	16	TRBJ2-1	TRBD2	TGTGCCAGCAGCTTGGCGGGAGGGCCGAAAGGTTATGAGCAGTTCTTC	CASSLAGGPKGYEQFF
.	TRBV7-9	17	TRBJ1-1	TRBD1	TGTGCCAGCAGCTTAGGGGGACAGGGATTGTGGAACACTGAAGCTTTCTTT	CASSLGGQGLWNTEAFF
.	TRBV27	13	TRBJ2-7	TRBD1	TGTGCCGCCTGGCGGACAGGGTTGGGGGAGCAGTACTTC	CAAWRTGLGEQYF
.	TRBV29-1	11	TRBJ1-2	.	TGCAGCGTTGAATCCGTTTATGGCTACACCTTC	CSVESVYGYTF
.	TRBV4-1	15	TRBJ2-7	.	TGCGCCAGCAGCCAACGGGACGCCGGAGGTTACGAGCAGTACTTC	CASSQRDAGGYEQYF
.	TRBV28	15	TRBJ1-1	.	TGTGCCAGCAGTTTAACACCGGGTCCGGACACTGAAGCTTTCTTT	CASSLTPGPDTEAFF
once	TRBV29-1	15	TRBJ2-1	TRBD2	TGCAGCGTTTCCCCTAGCGGAGCGGGGAACAATGAGCAGTTCTTC	CSVSPSGAGNNEQFF
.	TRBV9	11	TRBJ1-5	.	TGTGCCAGCGGGGAAGATCAGCCCCAGCATTTT	CASGEDQPQHF
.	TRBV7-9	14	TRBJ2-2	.	TGTGCCAGCACCAATCCGGGACAAACCGGGGAGCTGTTTTTT	CASTNPGQTGELFF
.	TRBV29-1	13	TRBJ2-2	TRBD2	TGCAGCGGTATAGCGGGAGGGTCCGGGGAGCTGTTTTTT	CSGIAGGSGELFF
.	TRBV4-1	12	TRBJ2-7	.	TGCGCCAGCAGCCAAATGGGGGCTGAGCAGTACTTC	CASSQMGAEQYF
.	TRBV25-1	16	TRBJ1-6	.	TGTGCCAGCAGTCGCACCCCCGGGGGCGGATCTTCACCCCTCCACTTT	CASSRTPGGGSSPLHF
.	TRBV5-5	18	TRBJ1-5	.	TGTGCCAGCAGCTCCACCACGAAGGGGGGCCGGAGCAATCAGCCCCAGCATTTT	CASSSTTKGGRSNQPQHF
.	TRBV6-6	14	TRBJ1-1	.	TGTGCCAGCAGTTCACGCCGAATACCCCTTGAAGCTTTCTTT	CASSSRRIPLEAFF
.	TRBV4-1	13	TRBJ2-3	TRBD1	TGCGCCAGCAGCCAAAACCGACAGGGAACGCAGTATTTT	CASSQNRQGTQYF
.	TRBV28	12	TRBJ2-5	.	TGTGCCAGCAGGATCGGGGGAGAGACCCAGTACTTC	CASRIGGETQYF